The entry below describes one T cell receptor (beta chain). This record belongs to a study of blood T cell repertoires in COVID-19. Losses at the gene ends were 1 base for V and 7 bases for J; bases not matched to a gene: 5. CDR1 SGHTA and CDR2 FQGNSA come from the germline V gene. The length of the CDR3 is 15 residues. Sequencing was performed with immunoSEQ multiplex PCR; in TCRdb, only in-frame clones are kept and a portion is missing. The sample records 60,000 to 95,000 clones, less than 85% being singletons. The rearrangement links TRBV7-2 to TRBJ2-1; 9 bases match TRBD2. Sample: peripheral blood. This receptor was obtained from a human donor with acute or convalescent COVID-19. The donor label of this sample is uncertain. The CDR3 region is CASSLDSGSDNEQFF. DNA for the CDR3: TGTGCCAGCAGCTTAGATAGCGGGAGTGATAATGAGCAGTTCTTC.